The 25 T cell receptor beta chains below were found in one sample sequenced in a study of human T cells and chemical hapten exposure. MiXCR, run by TCRdb on the RACE reads, gives a single entry per CDR3 protein. The profile shows about 380,000 distinct CDR3 sequences, approximately 5% of them singletons. As for time point: pre-sensitization, week 0. Treatment specified: therapeutic diphenylcyclopropenone sensitization with weekly scalp DPC. The sample consisted of whole blood, taken in connection with sensitization to the hapten diphenylcyclopropenone (DPC). These receptors came from a woman in her forties or fifties with alopecia areata. Some clones in this sample may be carry-over from other donors' samples.

The V gene is TRBV12-5, the J gene TRBJ2-5, with 10 bases fitting TRBD1. Trimming cost V 1 base and J 5 bases; bases outside gene matches: 13. The CDR3 loop spans 18 amino acids. Germline CDR1 LGHNT, CDR2 FRNRAP. CDR3 loop: CASGLGTGGEPSYETQYF. The CDR3 DNA reads as TGTGCTAGTGGTTTGGGGACAGGGGGAGAACCCTCATACGAGACCCAGTACTTC.

This clonotype was detected ten times or more. The V call is TRBV6-5, the J call TRBJ1-1; the D is unclear. V was pared by 6 bases and J by 0 bases, with 14 bases between. This CDR3 region has 15 residues. Germline lookup yields CDR1 MNHEY and CDR2 SVGAGI. CDR3 bases: TGTGCCAGCAGGCCCGGACGGCACATGAACACTGAAGCTTTCTTT. This encodes CASRPGRHMNTEAFF.

The chain is built from TRBV19 and TRBJ2-1, with unresolved D. The germline gives CDR1 LNHDA, CDR2 SQIVND (reference sequence). V was clipped by 4 bases and J by 5 bases, with 6 bases between them. There are 12 residues in the CDR3. The CDR3 sequence is CASSTWDNEQFF. CDR3 bases: TGTGCCAGTAGTACTTGGGACAATGAGCAGTTCTTC.

This clonotype occurred many times. The chain couples TRBV27 to TRBJ2-2; 9 bases fit TRBD2. The germline CDR1 and CDR2 sequences are MNHEY and SMNVEV (reference sequence). The CDR3 has 15 residues. The ends lost 8 bases at V and 2 bases at J; junction bases unmatched: 6. CDR3 amino acids: CASRSGGVNTGELFF. The CDR3 coding sequence is TGTGCCAGCCGTAGCGGGGGCGTTAACACCGGGGAGCTGTTTTTT.

This clonotype came up many times. The rearrangement uses TRBV5-6 and TRBJ1-4; D perhaps matches TRBD1 (5 bases). This CDR3 is built from 16 residues. The V end lost 3 bases, the J end lost 6 bases, and 18 bases lay between the germline ends. Germline CDR1 reads SGHDT; CDR2 reads YYEEEE. The CDR3 DNA sequence: TGTGCCAGCAGCTCCAGGAGGGGAACTAGAGATGAAAAACTGTTTTTT. As protein: CASSSRRGTRDEKLFF.

This clonotype was counted ten times or more. The chain joins TRBV12-3 or TRBV12-4 to TRBJ2-1; 7 bases match TRBD2. The ends lost 8 bases at V and 2 bases at J; junction bases unmatched: 3. CDR3 size: 13 residues. For the CDR3, the DNA is TGTGCCAGCCACAGCGGGGCCTACAATGAGCAGTTCTTC. Translation: CASHSGAYNEQFF.

In its sample, this clonotype was seen many times. The chain uses TRBV6-6 and TRBJ2-1; 13 nucleotides line up with TRBD2. This CDR3 is built from 15 residues. From germline, CDR1 is MNHNY and CDR2 SVGAGI (reference sequence). The V gene end was trimmed by 6 bases and the J gene end by 10 bases; junction bases not matched to a gene: 9. The CDR3 DNA sequence: TGTGCCAGCAGGACGGGACTAGCGGGAAGGGGGGAGCAGTTCTTC. It specifies CASRTGLAGRGEQFF.

This clonotype was found many times. The rearrangement joins TRBV20-1 to TRBJ2-3, with 7 nucleotides matching TRBD2. Per the germline V gene, CDR1 is DFQATT and CDR2 is SNEGSKA (reference sequence). The CDR3 runs to 16 residues. Trimming cost V 0 bases and J 7 bases; bases outside gene matches: 13. In DNA form, the CDR3 reads TGCAGTGCTAGAGATCCAGCGGGACCTCCTTTGAATACGCAGTATTTT. It translates to CSARDPAGPPLNTQYF.

CDR3 sequence (DNA): TGCAGCGTTGCTGAGTATAGCAATCAGCCCCAGCATTTT. The encoded protein is CSVAEYSNQPQHF. This chain connects TRBV29-1 to TRBJ1-5; D call uncertain. The CDR3 runs 13 residues. The V and J ends lost 4 bases and 0 bases respectively, with 7 bases between them. Germline V gives CDR1 SQVTM, CDR2 ANQGSEA.

This clonotype has ten or more counts. The rearrangement links TRBV28 to TRBJ2-2; either TRBD1 or TRBD2 may fit D (5 bases each). The germline V and J ends were trimmed by 7 bases and 1 base, with 13 bases remaining between them. The V gene's germline CDR1 is MDHEN and CDR2 SYDVKM. The CDR3 is 15 residues long. The CDR3, as DNA: TGTGCCAGCACTTACCGGGACCAGAACACCGGGGAGCTGTTTTTT. Translation: CASTYRDQNTGELFF.

This clonotype was detected many times. The chain is built from TRBV12-3 or TRBV12-4 and TRBJ1-1; D is perhaps TRBD1 (5 bases). V was cut by 5 bases and J by 6 bases, with 10 bases left in between. There are 12 residues in the CDR3. The CDR3 loop is CASSAQGAEAFF. The DNA of the CDR3 is TGTGCCAGCAGTGCGCAGGGAGCTGAAGCTTTCTTT.

This clonotype was detected many times. This chain links TRBV6-2 or TRBV6-3 with TRBJ2-6; 9 nucleotides align to TRBD1. The CDR3 runs to 16 residues. Germline lookup yields CDR1 MNHEY and CDR2 SVGEGT. Germline trimming cut 5 bases from V and 2 bases from J; bases unmatched to any gene: 4. The CDR3 DNA sequence: TGTGCCAGCAGTCCCTGGACAGGGGCTGGGGCCAACGTCCTGACTTTC. Translated, it gives CASSPWTGAGANVLTF.

This clonotype has only a few counts. The chain carries TRBV20-1 and TRBJ1-6; 11 bases line up with TRBD1. The CDR3 covers 14 residues. Trimming removed 3 bases from V and 8 bases from J; junction bases left unmatched: 3. Germline-derived CDR1 and CDR2 are DFQATT and SNEGSKA (reference sequence). Here the CDR3 reads CSARGQGVYSPLHF. CDR3 DNA sequence: TGCAGTGCTAGGGGACAGGGGGTGTATTCACCCCTCCACTTT.

V is TRBV12-3 or TRBV12-4 and J is TRBJ1-1, with D hard to call. The CDR3 is 12 amino acids. The V and J ends lost 5 bases and 6 bases respectively, with 10 bases between them. The CDR3 reads CASSAQAPEAFF. The CDR3 DNA follows: TGTGCCAGCAGTGCTCAAGCCCCTGAAGCTTTCTTT.

V gene TRBV6-1 combines with J gene TRBJ2-4, with D perhaps matching TRBD1 (6 bases). The V end lost 4 bases, the J end lost 5 bases, and 9 bases lay between the germline ends. CDR3 size: 13 residues. Germline values: CDR1 MNHNS, CDR2 SASEGT. The CDR3 nucleotides are TGTGCCAGCAGTGGGACAGTCCAAAACATTCAGTACTTC. Its translation: CASSGTVQNIQYF.

V gene TRBV15 combines with J gene TRBJ1-5; 9 bases line up with TRBD1. Germline V lookup: CDR1 LNHNV, CDR2 YYDKDF (reference sequence). V lost 5 bases, J lost 7 bases, and 9 bases stayed unmatched. CDR3 length equals 15 residues. CDR3 region: CATSFGTGRNQPQHF. CDR3 bases: TGTGCCACCAGCTTCGGGACAGGGCGAAACCAGCCCCAGCATTTT.

This chain uses TRBV5-3 with TRBJ2-2; D possibly corresponds to TRBD1 (6 bases). TRBV5-3 is recorded as an ORF, its role being uncertain. The V end was cut by 6 bases, the J end by 4 bases, with 13 bases between. The CDR3 sequence is 14 residues long. CDR3 loop: CARKIRGSTGELFF. CDR3 coding DNA: TGTGCCAGAAAAATCAGGGGAAGCACCGGGGAGCTGTTTTTT.

This clonotype showed up just a few times. The V and J genes are TRBV28 and TRBJ2-7, with a weak D call TRBD2 (5 bases). V lost 7 bases to trimming and J lost 0 bases, with 16 bases between them. The CDR3 runs 15 residues. Germline CDR1 and CDR2: MDHEN and SYDVKM. CDR3 sequence: CASTPRERTSYEQYF. DNA of the CDR3: TGTGCCAGCACCCCTCGAGAGCGGACCTCCTACGAGCAGTACTTC. Supplemented by reference TRBV28 and TRBJ2-7, the full variable domain reads DVKVTQSSRYLVKRTGEKVFLECVQDMDHENMFWYRQDPGLGLRLIYFSYDVKMKEKGDIPEGYSVSREKKERFSLILESASTNQTSMYLCASTPRERTSYEQYFGPGTRLTVT.

This clonotype was counted between two and nine times. The chain uses TRBV6-6 and TRBJ1-5, with D possibly being TRBD1 (5 bases). Trimming took off 5 bases at V and 1 base at J, with 9 bases between the two ends. CDR3 length equals 14 residues. From germline, CDR1 is MNHNY and CDR2 SVGAGI (reference sequence). CDR3 in DNA: TGTGCCAGCAGTACGGCAGGGAGCAATCAGCCCCAGCATTTT. Protein: CASSTAGSNQPQHF.

This clonotype has a count of ten or more. The chain has TRBV6-6 and TRBJ1-5; TRBD1 matches at 7 bases. The CDR3 covers 15 residues. The germline gives CDR1 MNHNY, CDR2 SVGAGI (reference sequence). Trimming took 6 bases from V and 1 from J; bases not matched to a gene: 6. CDR3 sequence reads: CASSRPGQSNQPQHF. CDR3 coding DNA: TGTGCCAGCAGCCGGCCGGGACAGAGCAATCAGCCCCAGCATTTT.

The rearrangement joins TRBV9 to TRBJ2-5; unclear D gene. The CDR3 totals 14 residues. V dropped 0 bases and J dropped 3 bases, with 9 bases sitting between them. The germline CDR1 and CDR2 sequences are SGDLS and YYNGEE. The CDR3 DNA reads TGTGCCAGCAGCGTAGACTACGAGAAAGAGACCCAGTACTTC. As protein: CASSVDYEKETQYF.

The rearrangement links TRBV12-3 or TRBV12-4 to TRBJ1-1, with TRBD1 as a possible D gene (5 bases). V lost 2 bases and J 11 bases, leaving 12 bases between the germline ends. This CDR3 comprises 12 residues. CDR3 in DNA: TGTGCCAGCAGTTTAACCGGGGGGGTGGCTTTCTTT. Its protein product is CASSLTGGVAFF.

This clonotype was seen many times. V usage is TRBV12-3 or TRBV12-4 and J usage is TRBJ1-5; D perhaps matches TRBD1 (5 bases). The CDR3 totals 14 residues. V lost 6 bases and J 7 bases, leaving 16 bases between the germline ends. The CDR3 DNA reads TGTGCCAGCAGACAGTCTCAGGGTACACAGCCCCAGCATTTT. Its protein product is CASRQSQGTQPQHF.

V usage is TRBV10-3 and J usage is TRBJ1-1; TRBD1 might be the D (5 bases). With 6 bases removed from V and 5 bases from J, the gap between germline ends came to 10 bases. This CDR3 is built from 12 residues. Germline lookup yields CDR1 ENHRY and CDR2 SYGVKD. The DNA of the CDR3 is TGTGCCATCAGGGGGACGGAGACTGAAGCTTTCTTT. Encoded protein: CAIRGTETEAFF.

The V gene is TRBV20-1, the J gene TRBJ2-1; 7 bases agree with TRBD2. The trim removed 1 base at V and 6 bases at J, leaving 6 bases unmatched. This CDR3 is built from 14 residues. Germline CDR1 DFQATT, CDR2 SNEGSKA (reference sequence). The CDR3 loop is CSARVSAGVNEQFF. Written as DNA, the CDR3 is TGCAGTGCTAGAGTATCGGCGGGAGTCAATGAGCAGTTCTTC.